Described below is a single TCR beta chain sequence and its context. As yet, its antigen is unknown. Time point given: after neoadjuvant nivolumab, at surgical resection. These oral cavity squamous cell carcinomas were HPV-negative and locally advanced. This sample was included in a study of neoadjuvant anti-PD-1 for oral cavity cancer. About the research overall: Patients without progression got a fourth dose around day 43. Study-wide results and caveats: Higher pretreatment Treg/Th17 ratios tracked higher pretreatment blood clonality.

Using immunoSEQ multiplex PCR, the repertoire was profiled, and TCRdb retains in-frame clones only, with some absent. The sample records about 9,800 clones, 50% to 70% being singletons. This receptor was taken from a person aged 35-79 years with oral cavity squamous cell carcinoma. This material consisted of PBMCs, taken after nivolumab (anti-PD-1) treatment.

The CDR3 nucleotides are TGTGCCAGCAGCCACCATCGTTCTATCTCTGGAAACACCATATATTTT. This translates into CASSHHRSISGNTIYF. The chain carries TRBV11-2 and TRBJ1-3; the D is unclear. Trimming removed 5 bases from V and 0 bases from J, with 14 bases in between. This CDR3 comprises 16 residues. Germline V gene lookup returns CDR1 SGHAT and CDR2 FQNNGV.